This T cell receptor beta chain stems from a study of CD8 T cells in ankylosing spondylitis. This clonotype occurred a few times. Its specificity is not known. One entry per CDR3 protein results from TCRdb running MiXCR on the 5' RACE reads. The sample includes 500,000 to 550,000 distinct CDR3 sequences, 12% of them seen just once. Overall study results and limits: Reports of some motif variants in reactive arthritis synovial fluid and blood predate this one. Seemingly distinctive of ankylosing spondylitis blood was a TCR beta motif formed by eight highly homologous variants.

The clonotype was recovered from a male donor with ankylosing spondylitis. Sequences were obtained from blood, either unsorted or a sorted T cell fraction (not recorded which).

CDR3 in amino acids: CASSKSGQNNEQFF. The CDR3 region has the DNA TGTGCCAGCAGCAAGTCGGGACAGAACAATGAGCAGTTCTTC. This chain connects TRBV7-9 to TRBJ2-1; 7 nucleotides align to TRBD1. Germline V gene data show CDR1 as SEHNR and CDR2 as FQNEAQ (reference sequence). V lost 5 bases to trimming and J lost 5 bases; unmatched junction nucleotides: 6. The length of the CDR3 is 14 residues.